The entry below describes one T cell receptor beta chain. Antigen unknown. TCRdb's table, derived via immunoSEQ multiplex PCR, lists solely in-frame clones and lacks some. The table shows roughly 350,000 clones, with about 85% occurring only once. This entry comes from a study of Ad26.COV2.S vaccination and SARS-CoV-2 variants. Looking at the study overall: As a participant in COV1001, the donor was in the Ad26.COV2.S trial arm. Once or twice, 56 days apart, Ad26.COV2.S was delivered intramuscularly. Study observations and caveats: Considerable breadth of spike-specific CD8+ and CD4+ T cell responses has reportedly been documented following vaccination.

Germline loops: CDR1 MNHEY, CDR2 SVGAGI. There are 14 residues in the CDR3. V gave up 7 bases and J gave up 5 bases; unmatched junction bases: 7. The sample's treatment: approximately 18 received Ad26.COV2.S at low or high dose, single or two shots; several received placebo; per-sample allocation not given. After the first vaccine or placebo injection, samples were drawn on day 63. SARS-CoV-2 spike from the Wuhan strain was encoded by the vaccine, an Ad26 vector. This TCR was sampled from a person aged 18-60 years who received the Ad26.COV2.S COVID-19 vaccine or a placebo. The starting material was peripheral blood, obtained in a trial of Ad26.COV2.S vaccine versus placebo. V and J are TRBV6-5 and TRBJ1-1; TRBD1 matches 10 bases. The CDR3 region has the DNA TGTGCCAGCACTAGAGGGACAGGGGATACTGAAGCTTTCTTT. The encoded protein is CASTRGTGDTEAFF.